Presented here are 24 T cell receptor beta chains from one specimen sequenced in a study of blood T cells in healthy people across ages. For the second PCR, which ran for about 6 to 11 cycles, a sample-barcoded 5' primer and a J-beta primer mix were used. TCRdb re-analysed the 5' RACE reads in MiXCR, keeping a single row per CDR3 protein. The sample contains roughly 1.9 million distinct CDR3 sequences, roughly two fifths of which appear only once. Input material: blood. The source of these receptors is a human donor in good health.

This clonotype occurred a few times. DNA of the CDR3: TGTGCCATCAGTGAGTCGGACAACTATATGAACACTGAAGCTTTCTTT. It is translated as CAISESDNYMNTEAFF. This rearrangement joins TRBV10-3 to TRBJ1-1, with D perhaps TRBD1 (5 bases). Germline CDR1 reads ENHRY; CDR2 reads SYGVKD. The V end was cut by 0 bases, the J end by 0 bases, with 11 bases between. The CDR3 spans 16 residues.

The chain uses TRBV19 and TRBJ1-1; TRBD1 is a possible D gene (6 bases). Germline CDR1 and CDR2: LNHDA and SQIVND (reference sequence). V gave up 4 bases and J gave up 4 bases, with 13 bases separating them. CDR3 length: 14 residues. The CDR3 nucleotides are TGTGCCAGTAGTACGTCTACAGGGTCCACTGAAGCTTTCTTT. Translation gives CASSTSTGSTEAFF.

The chain's CDR3 is CASYDLNEQFF. The CDR3 DNA reads TGTGCCAGCTACGACCTCAATGAGCAGTTCTTC. This chain uses TRBV27 with TRBJ2-1; D is uncertain. The CDR3 is 11 residues long. The germline V and J ends were trimmed by 8 bases and 6 bases, with 8 bases remaining between them. Germline CDR1 is MNHEY and CDR2 is SMNVEV (reference sequence).

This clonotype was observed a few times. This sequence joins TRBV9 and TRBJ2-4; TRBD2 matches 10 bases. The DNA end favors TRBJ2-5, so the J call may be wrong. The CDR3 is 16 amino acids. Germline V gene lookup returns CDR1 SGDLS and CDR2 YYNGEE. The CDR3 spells CASSVSGGRSGETQYF. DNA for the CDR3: TGTGCCAGCAGCGTTAGCGGGGGGCGGAGCGGAGAGACCCAGTACTTC.

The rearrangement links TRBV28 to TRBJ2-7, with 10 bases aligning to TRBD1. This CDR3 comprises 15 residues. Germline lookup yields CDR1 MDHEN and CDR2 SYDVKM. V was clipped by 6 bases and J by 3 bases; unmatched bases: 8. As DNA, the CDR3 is TGTGCCAGCAGCTCTGGGACAGGGGTTTACTACGAGCAGTACTTC. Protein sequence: CASSSGTGVYYEQYF.

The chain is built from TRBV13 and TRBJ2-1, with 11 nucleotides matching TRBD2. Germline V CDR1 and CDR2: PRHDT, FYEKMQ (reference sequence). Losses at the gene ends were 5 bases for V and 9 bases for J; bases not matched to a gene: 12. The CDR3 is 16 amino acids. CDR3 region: CASSPRVAGGPAEQFF. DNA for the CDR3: TGTGCCAGCAGCCCAAGGGTAGCGGGGGGGCCTGCTGAGCAGTTCTTC.

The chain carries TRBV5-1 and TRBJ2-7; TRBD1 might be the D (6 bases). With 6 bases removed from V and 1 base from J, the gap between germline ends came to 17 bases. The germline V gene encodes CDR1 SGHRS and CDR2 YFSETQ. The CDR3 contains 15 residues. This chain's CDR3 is CASTFNRDPSYEQYF. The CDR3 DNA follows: TGCGCCAGCACCTTTAACAGGGATCCATCCTACGAGCAGTACTTC. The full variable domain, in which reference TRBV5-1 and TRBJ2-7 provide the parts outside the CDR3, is KAGVTQTPRYLIKTRGQQVTLSCSPISGHRSVSWYQQTPGQGLQFLFEYFSETQRNKGNFPGRFSGRQFSNSRSEMNVSTLELGDSALYLCASTFNRDPSYEQYFGPGTRLTVT.

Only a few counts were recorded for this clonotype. The CDR3 sequence is CATSILPGLPYEQYF. The CDR3 DNA follows: TGTGCCACCAGCATACTACCGGGACTACCCTACGAGCAGTACTTC. This rearrangement joins TRBV15 to TRBJ2-7; 7 bases map to TRBD2. The V and J ends lost 4 bases and 2 bases, in that order; junction bases with no gene match: 8. The CDR3 is made up of 15 amino acids. Germline CDR1 is LNHNV and CDR2 is YYDKDF (reference sequence).

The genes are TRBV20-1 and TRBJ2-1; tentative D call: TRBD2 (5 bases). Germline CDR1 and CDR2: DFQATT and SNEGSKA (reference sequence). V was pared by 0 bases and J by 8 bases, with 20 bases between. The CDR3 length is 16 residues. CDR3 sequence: CSARDLFGERNDEQFF. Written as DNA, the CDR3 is TGCAGTGCTAGAGATTTATTCGGGGAAAGAAACGATGAGCAGTTCTTC.

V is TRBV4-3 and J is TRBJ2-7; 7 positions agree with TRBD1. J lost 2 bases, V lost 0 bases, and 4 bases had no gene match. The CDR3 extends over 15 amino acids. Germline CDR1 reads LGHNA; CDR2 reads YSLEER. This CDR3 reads CASSQEQGIAYEQYF. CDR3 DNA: TGCGCCAGCAGCCAAGAACAGGGGATCGCCTACGAGCAGTACTTC.

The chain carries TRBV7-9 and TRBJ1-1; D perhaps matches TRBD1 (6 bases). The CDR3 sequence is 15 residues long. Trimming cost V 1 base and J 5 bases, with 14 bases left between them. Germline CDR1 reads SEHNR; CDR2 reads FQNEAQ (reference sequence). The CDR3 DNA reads TGTGCCAGCAGCTTAGTCCAGGGGCCAATTACTGAAGCTTTCTTT. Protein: CASSLVQGPITEAFF. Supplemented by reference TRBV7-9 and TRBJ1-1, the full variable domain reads DTGVSQNPRHKITKRGQNVTFRCDPISEHNRLYWYRQTLGQGPEFLTYFQNEAQLEKSRLLSDRFSAERPKGSFSTLEIQRTEQGDSAMYLCASSLVQGPITEAFFGQGTRLTVV.

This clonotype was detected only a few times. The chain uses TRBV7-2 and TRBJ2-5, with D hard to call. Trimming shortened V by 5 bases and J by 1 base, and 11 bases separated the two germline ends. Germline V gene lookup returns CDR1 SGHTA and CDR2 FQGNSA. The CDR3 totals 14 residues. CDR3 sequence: CASSVDRVQETQYF. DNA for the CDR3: TGTGCCAGCAGCGTAGATCGAGTCCAAGAGACCCAGTACTTC.

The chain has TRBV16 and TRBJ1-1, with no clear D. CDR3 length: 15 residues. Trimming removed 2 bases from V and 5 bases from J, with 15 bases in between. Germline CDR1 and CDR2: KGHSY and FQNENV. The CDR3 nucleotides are TGTGCCAGCAGCCAAGATGGCCACGGAACGACTGAAGCTTTCTTT. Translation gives CASSQDGHGTTEAFF. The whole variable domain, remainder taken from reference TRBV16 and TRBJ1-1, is GEEVAQTPKHLVRGEGQKAKLYCAPIKGHSYVFWYQQVLKNEFKFLISFQNENVFDETGMPKERFSAKCLPNSPCSLEIQATKLEDSAVYFCASSQDGHGTTEAFFGQGTRLTVV.

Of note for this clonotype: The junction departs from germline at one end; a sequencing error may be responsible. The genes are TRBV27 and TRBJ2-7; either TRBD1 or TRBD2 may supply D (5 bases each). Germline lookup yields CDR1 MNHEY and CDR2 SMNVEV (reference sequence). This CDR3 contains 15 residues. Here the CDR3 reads CAGSLSGLGDYEQYF. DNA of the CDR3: TGTGCCGGCAGTTTATCAGGGTTGGGGGACTACGAGCAGTACTTC.

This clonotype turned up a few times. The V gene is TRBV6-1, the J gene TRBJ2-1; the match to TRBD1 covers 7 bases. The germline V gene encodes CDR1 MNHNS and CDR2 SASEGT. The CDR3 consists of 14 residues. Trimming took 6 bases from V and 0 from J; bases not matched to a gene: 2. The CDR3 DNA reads TGTGCCAGCAGGGGACAGCGCTCCTACAATGAGCAGTTCTTC. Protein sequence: CASRGQRSYNEQFF.

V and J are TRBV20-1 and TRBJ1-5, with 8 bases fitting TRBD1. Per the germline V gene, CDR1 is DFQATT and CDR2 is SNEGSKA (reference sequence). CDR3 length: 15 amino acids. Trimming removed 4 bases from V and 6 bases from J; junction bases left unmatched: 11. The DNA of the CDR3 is TGCAGTGCTACAAGAGCAGGGGGCGAGGGTCAGCCCCAGCATTTT. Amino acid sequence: CSATRAGGEGQPQHF.

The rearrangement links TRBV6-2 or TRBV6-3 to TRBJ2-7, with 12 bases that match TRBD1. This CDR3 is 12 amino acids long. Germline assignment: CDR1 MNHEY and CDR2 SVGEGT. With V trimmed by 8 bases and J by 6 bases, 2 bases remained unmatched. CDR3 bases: TGTGCCAGCGGGACAGGGGGCTTCGAGCAGTACTTC. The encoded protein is CASGTGGFEQYF.

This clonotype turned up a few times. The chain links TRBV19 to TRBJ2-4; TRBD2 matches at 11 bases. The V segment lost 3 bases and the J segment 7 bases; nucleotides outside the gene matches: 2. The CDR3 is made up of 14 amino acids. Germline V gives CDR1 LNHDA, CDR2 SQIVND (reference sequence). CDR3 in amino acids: CASSISGRENIQYF. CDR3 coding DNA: TGTGCCAGTAGTATTAGCGGGAGGGAGAACATTCAGTACTTC. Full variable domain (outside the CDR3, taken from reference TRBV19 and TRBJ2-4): DGGITQSPKYLFRKEGQNVTLSCEQNLNHDAMYWYRQDPGQGLRLIYYSQIVNDFQKGDIAEGYSVSREKKESFPLTVTSAQKNPTAFYLCASSISGRENIQYFGAGTRLSVL.

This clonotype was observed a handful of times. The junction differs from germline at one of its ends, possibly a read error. CDR3 loop: CSVDPTGESTNTQYF. The DNA for the CDR3 is TGCAGCGTTGACCCGACAGGGGAAAGCACAAATACGCAGTATTTT. The rearrangement joins TRBV29-1 to TRBJ2-3, with TRBD1 identical over 8 bases. The CDR3 extends over 15 amino acids. The germline CDR1 and CDR2 sequences are SQVTM and ANQGSEA.

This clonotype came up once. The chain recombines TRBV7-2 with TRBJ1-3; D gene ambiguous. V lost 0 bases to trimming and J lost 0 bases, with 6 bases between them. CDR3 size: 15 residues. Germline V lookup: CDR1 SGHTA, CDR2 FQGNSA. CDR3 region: CASSLAVFSGNTIYF. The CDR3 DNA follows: TGTGCCAGCAGCTTAGCGGTGTTCTCTGGAAACACCATATATTTT.

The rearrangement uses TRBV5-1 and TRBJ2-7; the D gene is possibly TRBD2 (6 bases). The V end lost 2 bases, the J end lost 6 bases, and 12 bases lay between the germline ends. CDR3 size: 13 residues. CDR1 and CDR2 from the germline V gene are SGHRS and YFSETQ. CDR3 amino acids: CASSFLRGGEQYF. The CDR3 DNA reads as TGCGCCAGCAGCTTTTTGAGGGGAGGCGAGCAGTACTTC.

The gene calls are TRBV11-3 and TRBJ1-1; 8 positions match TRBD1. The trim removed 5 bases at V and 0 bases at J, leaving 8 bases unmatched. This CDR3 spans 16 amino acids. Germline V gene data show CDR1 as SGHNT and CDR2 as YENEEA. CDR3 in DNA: TGTGCCAGCAGCCTGCAGGGGGCTGGTGTGAACACTGAAGCTTTCTTT. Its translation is CASSLQGAGVNTEAFF. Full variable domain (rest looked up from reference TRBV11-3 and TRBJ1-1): EAGVVQSPRYKIIEKKQPVAFWCNPISGHNTLYWYLQNLGQGPELLIRYENEEAVDDSQLPKDRFSAERLKGVDSTLKIQPAELGDSAVYLCASSLQGAGVNTEAFFGQGTRLTVV.

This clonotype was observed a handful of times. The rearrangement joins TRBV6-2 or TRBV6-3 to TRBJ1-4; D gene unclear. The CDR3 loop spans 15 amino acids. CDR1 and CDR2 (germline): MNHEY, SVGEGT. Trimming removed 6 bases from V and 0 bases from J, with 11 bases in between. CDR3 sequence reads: CASRDTGATNEKLFF. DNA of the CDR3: TGTGCCAGCAGGGATACGGGTGCAACTAATGAAAAACTGTTTTTT.

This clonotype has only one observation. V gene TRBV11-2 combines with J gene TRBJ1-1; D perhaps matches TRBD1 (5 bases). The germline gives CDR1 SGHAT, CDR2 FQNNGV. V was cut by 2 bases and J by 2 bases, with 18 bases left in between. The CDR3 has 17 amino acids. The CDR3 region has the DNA TGTGCCAGCAGCTTATGGCAGGGAGTACGCGCTAACACTGAAGCTTTCTTT. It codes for CASSLWQGVRANTEAFF. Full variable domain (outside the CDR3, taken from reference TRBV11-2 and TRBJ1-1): EAGVAQSPRYKIIEKRQSVAFWCNPISGHATLYWYQQILGQGPKLLIQFQNNGVVDDSQLPKDRFSAERLKGVDSTLKIQPAKLEDSAVYLCASSLWQGVRANTEAFFGQGTRLTVV.